This TCR beta chain was obtained from a study of T-cell reconstitution after alpha-beta-depleted transplantation in children. The CDR3 runs 15 residues. V was clipped by 1 base and J by 5 bases, with 15 bases between them. Germline V gene data show CDR1 as SGDLS and CDR2 as YYNGEE. The sample holds a few counts of this clonotype. Using unique molecular identifiers, the investigators prepared the TCRbeta library. A single record per CDR3 protein comes from TCRdb applying MiXCR to the PCR reads. The table has roughly 310,000 distinct CDR3 sequences, around 25% seen once. This chain joins TRBV9 and TRBJ2-5; a weak D match, TRBD1 (5 bases). The sequencing here drew on PBMCs, mostly from graft donor cells, taken 180 days after TCRalphabeta/CD19-depleted stem cell transplant. This clonotype was sampled from a male patient aged 5 to 17 who had a stem cell transplant for acute lymphoblastic leukemia, so the T cells may come from the graft donor. This CDR3 is CASSVSPGSGETQYF. The CDR3 nucleotides read TGTGCCAGCAGCGTATCCCCAGGGTCAGGTGAGACCCAGTACTTC.